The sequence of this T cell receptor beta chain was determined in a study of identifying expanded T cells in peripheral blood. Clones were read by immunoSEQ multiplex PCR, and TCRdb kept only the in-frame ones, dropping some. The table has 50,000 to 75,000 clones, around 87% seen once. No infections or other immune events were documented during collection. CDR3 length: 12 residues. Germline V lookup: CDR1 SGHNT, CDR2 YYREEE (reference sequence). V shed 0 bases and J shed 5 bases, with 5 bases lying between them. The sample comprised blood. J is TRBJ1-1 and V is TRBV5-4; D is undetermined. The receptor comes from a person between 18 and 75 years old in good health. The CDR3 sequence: CASSLVMTEAFF. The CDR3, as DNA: TGTGCCAGCAGCTTGGTGATGACTGAAGCTTTCTTT.